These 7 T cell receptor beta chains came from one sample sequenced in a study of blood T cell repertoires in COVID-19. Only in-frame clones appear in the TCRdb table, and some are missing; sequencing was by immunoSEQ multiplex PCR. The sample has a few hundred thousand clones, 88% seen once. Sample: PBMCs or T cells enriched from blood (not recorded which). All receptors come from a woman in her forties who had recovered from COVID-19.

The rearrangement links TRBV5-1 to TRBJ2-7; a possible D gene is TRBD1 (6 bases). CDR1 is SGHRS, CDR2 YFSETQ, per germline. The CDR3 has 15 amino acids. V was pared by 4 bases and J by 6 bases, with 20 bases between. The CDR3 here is CASSPGDTVRGEQYF. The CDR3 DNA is TGCGCCAGCAGCCCCGGGGACACCGTGAGGGGCGAGCAGTACTTC. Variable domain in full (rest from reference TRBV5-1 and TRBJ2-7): KAGVTQTPRYLIKTRGQQVTLSCSPISGHRSVSWYQQTPGQGLQFLFEYFSETQRNKGNFPGRFSGRQFSNSRSEMNVSTLELGDSALYLCASSPGDTVRGEQYFGPGTRLTVT.

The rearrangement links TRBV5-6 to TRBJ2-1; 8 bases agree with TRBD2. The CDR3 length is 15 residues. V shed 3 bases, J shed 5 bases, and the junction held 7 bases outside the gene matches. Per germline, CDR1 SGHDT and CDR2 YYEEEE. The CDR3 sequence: CASSSLTSANNEQFF. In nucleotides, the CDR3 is TGTGCCAGCAGCTCCTTGACTAGCGCAAACAATGAGCAGTTCTTC.

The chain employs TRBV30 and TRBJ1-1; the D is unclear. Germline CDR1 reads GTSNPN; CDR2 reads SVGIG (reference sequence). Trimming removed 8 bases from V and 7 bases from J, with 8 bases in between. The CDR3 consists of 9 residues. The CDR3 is CAQVGEAFF. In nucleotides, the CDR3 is TGTGCCCAGGTGGGTGAAGCTTTCTTT.

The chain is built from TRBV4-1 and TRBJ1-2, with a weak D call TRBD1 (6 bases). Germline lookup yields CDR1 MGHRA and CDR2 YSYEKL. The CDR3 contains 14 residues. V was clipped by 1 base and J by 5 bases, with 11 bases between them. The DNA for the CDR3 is TGCGCCAGCAGCCAAGCCCGGACAGAATATGGCTACACCTTC. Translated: CASSQARTEYGYTF.

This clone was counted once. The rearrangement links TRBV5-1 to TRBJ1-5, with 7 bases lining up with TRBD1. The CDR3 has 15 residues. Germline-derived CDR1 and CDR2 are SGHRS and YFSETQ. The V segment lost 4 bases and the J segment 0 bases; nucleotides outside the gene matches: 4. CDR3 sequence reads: CASSLGTASNQPQHF. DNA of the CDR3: TGCGCCAGCAGCCTCGGGACAGCTAGCAATCAGCCCCAGCATTTT.

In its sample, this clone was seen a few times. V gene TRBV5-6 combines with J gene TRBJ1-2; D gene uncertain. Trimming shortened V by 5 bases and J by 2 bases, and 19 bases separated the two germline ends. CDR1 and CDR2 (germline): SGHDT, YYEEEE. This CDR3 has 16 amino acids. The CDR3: CASRPPIRVVNYGYTF. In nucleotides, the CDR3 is TGTGCCAGCAGGCCCCCGATCCGGGTGGTAAACTATGGCTACACCTTC.

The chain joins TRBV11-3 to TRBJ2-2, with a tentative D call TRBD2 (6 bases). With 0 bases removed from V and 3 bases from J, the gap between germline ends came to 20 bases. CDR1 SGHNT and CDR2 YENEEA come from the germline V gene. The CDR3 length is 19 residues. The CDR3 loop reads CASSLDTRTKIEDTGELFF. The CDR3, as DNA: TGTGCCAGCAGCTTAGATACGAGGACTAAAATTGAAGACACCGGGGAGCTGTTTTTT.